Below, one T cell receptor (beta chain) is given with its context. Antigen: not known. The source of the sample is a study of response to subunit inactivated influenza vaccine. Study-wide points: Only a handful of new T cells, the authors suggested, are recruited with each seasonal influenza vaccination.

In TCRdb, the RT-PCR reads were re-called with MiXCR into one record per CDR3 protein. Of approximately 530,000 distinct CDR3 sequences in the sample, approximately 7.2% were seen once. CDR3 length equals 15 residues. V shed 1 base and J shed 4 bases, with 14 bases lying between them. Germline lookup yields CDR1 DFQATT and CDR2 SNEGSKA (reference sequence). Sequenced here: PBMCs from blood, sampled 23 months after vaccination. This TCR was recovered from a man aged 50 to 75 who received an inactivated influenza vaccine. V usage is TRBV20-1 and J usage is TRBJ2-1; D might be TRBD1 (6 bases). This CDR3 is CSARVTGNPYNEQFF. CDR3 in DNA: TGCAGTGCTAGAGTCACAGGGAACCCATACAATGAGCAGTTCTTC.